Sequencing of this T cell receptor beta chain was carried out in a study of cytomegalovirus exposure and HLA in healthy donors. Germline CDR1 is SGHNT and CDR2 is YENEEA. The CDR3 is made up of 14 amino acids. V dropped 5 bases and J dropped 6; count of bases not matched to a gene: 8. The study ran its PCR with 60 Vbeta and 13 Jbeta primers. Sequenced by immunoSEQ multiplex PCR; TCRdb stores in-frame clones only, minus some. Seen here are some 120,000 clones, around 80% observed once, and the top ten hold about 1%. The receptor's source is a woman between 25 and 40 years old in good health and CMV-seronegative. What was sequenced was PBMCs. The chain combines TRBV11-3 with TRBJ1-1; 8 bases align to TRBD1. The CDR3 coding sequence is TGTGCCAGCAGCCCCCGACAGGGGAGGGCTGAAGCTTTCTTT. It is translated as CASSPRQGRAEAFF.